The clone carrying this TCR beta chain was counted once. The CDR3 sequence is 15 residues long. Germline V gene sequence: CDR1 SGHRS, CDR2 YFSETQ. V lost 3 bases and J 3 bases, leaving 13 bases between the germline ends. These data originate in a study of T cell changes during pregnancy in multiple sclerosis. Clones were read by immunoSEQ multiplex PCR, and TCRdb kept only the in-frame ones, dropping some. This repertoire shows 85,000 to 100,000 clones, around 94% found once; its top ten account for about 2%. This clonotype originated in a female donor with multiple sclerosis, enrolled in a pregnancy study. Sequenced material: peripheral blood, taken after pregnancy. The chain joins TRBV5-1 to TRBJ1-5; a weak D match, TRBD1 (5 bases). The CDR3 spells CASSWAGGDNQPQHF. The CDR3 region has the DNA TGCGCCAGCAGCTGGGCCGGGGGGGACAATCAGCCCCAGCATTTT. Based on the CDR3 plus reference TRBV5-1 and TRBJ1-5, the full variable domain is KAGVTQTPRYLIKTRGQQVTLSCSPISGHRSVSWYQQTPGQGLQFLFEYFSETQRNKGNFPGRFSGRQFSNSRSEMNVSTLELGDSALYLCASSWAGGDNQPQHFGDGTRLSIL.